The rows below give T cell receptor beta chains drawn from one sample of a study of spatial heterogeneity in lung cancer. Via MiXCR, TCRdb re-called the 5' RACE reads, giving one row per CDR3 protein. The sample carries tens of thousands of distinct CDR3 sequences, under 7.5% recorded once. The sample consisted of PBMCs, taken at surgery. All receptors come from a female donor with early-stage non-small cell lung cancer. Both conserved end residues are part of each CDR3. The D gene is left open where the match is weak. Clone size is stated in some rows and not others, as once, few, many or a class when expanded.

TRBJ1-3 many TRBV28 15 TRBD1 CASSLYTGAGNTIYF TGTGCCAGCAGTTTATACACAGGGGCTGGGAACACCATATATTTT
TRBJ2-5 - TRBV29-1 14 TRBD2 CSVRSGLAGETQYF TGCAGCGTTAGATCCGGACTAGCGGGGGAGACCCAGTACTTC
TRBJ2-3 many TRBV5-1 13 TRBD2 CASIPSGADTQYF TGCGCCAGCATCCCAAGCGGGGCAGATACGCAGTATTTT
TRBJ2-1 many TRBV28 14 - CASSLWGGYNEQFF TGTGCCAGCAGTTTATGGGGTGGCTACAATGAGCAGTTCTTC
TRBJ2-1 few TRBV7-2 18 TRBD2 CASSFPGLAGGPYNEQFF TGTGCCAGCAGCTTCCCAGGACTAGCGGGGGGGCCCTACAATGAGCAGTTCTTC
TRBJ2-1 many TRBV28 15 TRBD1 CASRIGQGTYNEQFF TGTGCCAGCAGGATAGGACAGGGCACGTACAATGAGCAGTTCTTC
TRBJ2-7 many TRBV28 15 - CASSFLAATTYEQYF TGTGCCAGCAGTTTTCTTGCCGCAACCACCTACGAGCAGTACTTC
TRBJ2-3 - TRBV7-2 13 TRBD1 CASRDRGQDTQYF TGTGCCAGCAGAGACAGGGGGCAAGATACGCAGTATTTT
TRBJ2-3 many TRBV5-5 16 TRBD1 CASSWTGAPLADTQYF TGTGCCAGCAGCTGGACAGGGGCTCCCCTCGCAGATACGCAGTATTTT
TRBJ2-6 - TRBV7-7 17 - CASSLGSVTSGANVLTF TGTGCTAGCAGCTTAGGGTCCGTTACCTCTGGGGCCAACGTCCTGACTTTC
TRBJ2-2 few TRBV3-1 15 - CASSQGWLNTGELFF TGTGCCAGCAGCCAGGGCTGGTTGAACACCGGGGAGCTGTTTTTT
TRBJ1-2 many TRBV25-1 14 - CASSEPGTRRGYTF TGTGCCAGCAGTGAGCCGGGGACTAGGCGGGGCTACACCTTC
TRBJ1-1 many TRBV5-1 18 - CASRVPPPPTGPNTEAFF TGCGCCAGCAGAGTTCCCCCTCCACCGACAGGTCCGAACACTGAAGCTTTCTTT
TRBJ2-1 - TRBV7-3 12 - CASSAPDNEQFF TGTGCCAGCAGCGCCCCCGATAATGAGCAGTTCTTC
TRBJ2-7 many TRBV20-1 16 - CSARLRGVKASYEQYF TGCAGTGCTAGATTGCGCGGCGTTAAGGCCTCCTACGAGCAGTACTTC
TRBJ1-1 - TRBV30 16 TRBD1 CAWSIKGQGAKTEAFF TGTGCCTGGAGTATTAAGGGACAGGGGGCTAAAACTGAAGCTTTCTTT
TRBJ2-7 many TRBV7-9 16 - CASSPRTGQGGHEQYF TGTGCCAGCAGCCCAAGAACCGGACAGGGAGGGCACGAGCAGTACTTC
TRBJ2-7 few TRBV10-1 14 - CASSDGGGSYEQYF TGCGCCAGCAGTGATGGAGGCGGGTCCTACGAGCAGTACTTC
TRBJ2-3 many TRBV5-1 13 - CASSLPSSDTQYF TGCGCCAGCAGCTTGCCTAGCTCAGATACGCAGTATTTT
TRBJ2-4 - TRBV7-2 12 TRBD2 CASSPGGNIQYF TGTGCCAGCAGCCCGGGGGGGAACATTCAGTACTTC
TRBJ2-3 large TRBV4-1 15 - CASSQAGFSTDTQYF TGCGCCAGCAGCCAAGCCGGATTCAGCACAGATACGCAGTATTTT
TRBJ2-3 - TRBV20-1 15 TRBD2 CSAGGGLLSTDTQYF TGCAGTGCTGGCGGGGGACTTCTGAGCACAGATACGCAGTATTTT
TRBJ2-1 many TRBV12-3/TRBV12-4 14 - CASARVQGYNEQFF TGTGCCAGCGCTAGGGTACAGGGCTACAATGAGCAGTTCTTC